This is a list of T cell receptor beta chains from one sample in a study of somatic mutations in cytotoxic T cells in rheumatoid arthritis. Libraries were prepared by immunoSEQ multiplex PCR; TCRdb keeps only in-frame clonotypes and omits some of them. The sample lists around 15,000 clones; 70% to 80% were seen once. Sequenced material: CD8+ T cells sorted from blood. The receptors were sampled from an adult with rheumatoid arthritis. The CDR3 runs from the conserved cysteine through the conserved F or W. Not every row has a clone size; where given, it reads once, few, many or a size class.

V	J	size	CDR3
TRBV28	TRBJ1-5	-	CASRLRQGYNQPQHF
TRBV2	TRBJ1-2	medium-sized	CASDPRQGTHNYGYTF
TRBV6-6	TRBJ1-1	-	CASSPLKYEAFF
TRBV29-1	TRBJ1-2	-	CSVGPDSDYGYTF
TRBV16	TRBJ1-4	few	CASSQSAATNEKLFF
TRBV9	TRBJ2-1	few	CASSDRGLAGDNEQFF
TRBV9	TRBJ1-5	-	CASSVGGSYQPQHF
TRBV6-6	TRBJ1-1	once	CASSYLMTGAEAFF
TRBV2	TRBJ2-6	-	CASSGYRQGPGVNVLTF
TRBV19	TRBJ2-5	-	CASSIAQQETQYF
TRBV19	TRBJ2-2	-	CASKVQSTGELFF
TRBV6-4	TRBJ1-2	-	CASSDPLRGYYGYTF
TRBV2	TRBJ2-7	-	CASRPGTWDSGTYYEQYF
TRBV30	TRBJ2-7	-	CAWSVQRGLKASYEQYF
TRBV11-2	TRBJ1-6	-	CASSLGRGRNSPLHF
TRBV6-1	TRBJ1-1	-	CASSANRDGASNTEAFF
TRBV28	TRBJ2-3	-	CASSPQGADTQYF
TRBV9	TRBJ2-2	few	CASSARLAGGELFF
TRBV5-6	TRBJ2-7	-	CASSLRAYEQYF
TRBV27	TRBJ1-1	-	CASSPYRNTEAFF
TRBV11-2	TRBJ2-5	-	CASSRGQQQETQYF
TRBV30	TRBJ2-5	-	CAWSGQVQETQYF
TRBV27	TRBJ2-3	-	CATRPAERGATDTQYF
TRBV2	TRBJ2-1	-	CASSSRGNEQFF
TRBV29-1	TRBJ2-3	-	CSVDLRGGTDTQYF
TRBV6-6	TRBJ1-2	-	CASSPFQGQDGYTF
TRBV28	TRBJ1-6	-	CASSLSGSGGSPLHF
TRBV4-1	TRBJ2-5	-	CASSQDREETQYF
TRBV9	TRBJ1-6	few	CASSVEQGASPLHF
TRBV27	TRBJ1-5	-	CASSLEGVSNQPQHF
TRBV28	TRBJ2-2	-	CASSSWTSGGPNTGELFF
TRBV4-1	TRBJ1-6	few	CASSQVSPYSPLHF
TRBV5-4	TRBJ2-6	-	CAMRWDSQANVLTF
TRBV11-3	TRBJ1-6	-	CASSLVLRHVSPLHF
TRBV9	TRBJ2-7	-	CASSVGTATYEQYF
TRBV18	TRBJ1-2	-	CASSPNGGVGGYTF
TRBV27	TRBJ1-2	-	CASSLSVTAGGYTF
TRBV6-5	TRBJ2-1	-	CASSEWGTNDEQFF
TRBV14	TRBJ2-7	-	CASSIHQEPYEQYF
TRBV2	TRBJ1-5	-	CASSEARFNQPQHF
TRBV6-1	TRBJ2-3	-	CASSEAPSGGGADTQYF
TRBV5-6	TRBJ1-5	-	CASSAQGEVGQPQHF